Below, 28 T cell receptor beta chains from the same sample are listed, as sequenced in a study of blood T cells in healthy people across ages (dated by TCRdb to between 2015 and 2016). The method was 5' RACE. A second PCR of roughly 6 to 11 cycles was performed with a sample-barcoded 5' primer and a J-beta primer mix. Starting from the raw public reads, TCRdb applied fastp trimming at Q25, assembled clones with MiXCR and retained in-frame beta chains. One record per CDR3 amino acid sequence lists the most common genes and DNA. This sample has 1,800,000 or so distinct CDR3 sequences in its table, and roughly two fifths of those were observed once. The ten largest clones represent 23% of the sample. The specimen was blood. The receptors stem from a human donor in good health.

Concerning this clonotype itself: A junction end diverges from the germline sequence, so it may reflect a read error. This sequence joins TRBV7-9 and TRBJ2-6, with D perhaps being TRBD1 or TRBD2 (6 bases each). Germline V CDR1 and CDR2: SEHNR, FQNEAQ (reference sequence). The CDR3 is 15 residues long. The CDR3 protein is CASSPRGSGANFLTF. The CDR3 DNA sequence: TGTGCCAGCAGCCCCCGGGGGTCGGGGGCCAACTTCCTGACTTTC.

V is TRBV20-1 and J is TRBJ1-4; D is unclear. The germline V gene has CDR1 DFQATT and CDR2 SNEGSKA (reference sequence). Trimming cost V 3 bases and J 3 bases, with 11 bases left between them. The CDR3 is made up of 14 amino acids. This CDR3 reads CSASYSTPNEKLFF. The CDR3 coding sequence is TGCAGTGCTAGTTACAGCACTCCTAATGAAAAACTGTTTTTT.

This clonotype was detected once. One junction end does not reproduce the germline sequence, and a read error may be involved. The chain is built from TRBV20-1 and TRBJ2-3; D uncertain. Germline CDR1 reads DFQATT; CDR2 reads SNEGSKA (reference sequence). CDR3 length equals 14 residues. CDR3 coding DNA: TGCAGTGCGGTCCTGACTGGGTGGACGGATATGCAGTATTTT. Its translation is CSAVLTGWTDMQYF.

The chain has TRBV9 and TRBJ2-3; D not resolved. The CDR3 is 14 residues long. The germline CDR1 and CDR2 sequences are SGDLS and YYNGEE. V lost 2 bases and J lost 5, with 12 bases in between. This CDR3 is CASSVAGSLDTQYF. DNA of the CDR3: TGTGCCAGCAGCGTCGCTGGGTCCTTAGATACGCAGTATTTT.

This clonotype was seen a few times. The chain couples TRBV29-1 to TRBJ1-2; no firm D call. The germline V and J ends were trimmed by 6 bases and 2 bases, with 13 bases remaining between them. This CDR3 is 13 amino acids long. Germline V CDR1 and CDR2: SQVTM, ANQGSEA. The CDR3 DNA is TGCAGCGTGATGACCCTGCAGAACTATGGCTACACCTTC. Protein sequence: CSVMTLQNYGYTF.

This clonotype was counted only a few times. The chain couples TRBV7-9 to TRBJ1-1; 7 nucleotides agree with TRBD1. Germline loops: CDR1 SEHNR, CDR2 FQNEAQ (reference sequence). V was clipped by 5 bases and J by 3 bases; unmatched bases: 3. The CDR3 runs 13 residues. The CDR3 DNA reads TGTGCCAGCAGCGCGGGACAGTACACTGAAGCTTTCTTT. Amino acid sequence: CASSAGQYTEAFF.

The chain uses TRBV6-2 or TRBV6-3 and TRBJ2-1, with D unclear. CDR3 size: 14 residues. V lost 10 bases and J lost 0, with 13 bases in between. Germline V lookup: CDR1 MNHEY, CDR2 SVGEGT. The CDR3 DNA reads TGTGCCACCTCTAAAATTCCCTCCTACAATGAGCAGTTCTTC. As protein: CATSKIPSYNEQFF.

The chain is built from TRBV12-3 or TRBV12-4 and TRBJ2-1, with D possibly matching TRBD2 (5 bases). CDR3 size: 21 residues. V was clipped by 6 bases and J by 0 bases, with 30 bases between them. The CDR3 region has the DNA TGTGCCAGCAGCGGCATCACGGACTCCCTCCAGGACCTCAGCTCCTACAATGAGCAGTTCTTC. Its translation: CASSGITDSLQDLSSYNEQFF.

The chain couples TRBV15 to TRBJ2-5, with D perhaps TRBD1 (6 bases). The CDR3 runs to 14 residues. Trimming took off 4 bases at V and 2 bases at J, with 11 bases between the two ends. The germline V gene has CDR1 LNHNV and CDR2 YYDKDF (reference sequence). The CDR3 DNA sequence: TGTGCCACCAGCAAACAGGGACCTCAAGAGACCCAGTACTTC. It translates to CATSKQGPQETQYF.

The chain carries TRBV4-3 and TRBJ1-1, with 7 bases that match TRBD1. The J segment lost 6 bases and the V segment lost 0 bases, leaving 7 bases of the junction unmatched. The CDR3 consists of 15 residues. Germline V gene data show CDR1 as LGHNA and CDR2 as YSLEER. The CDR3 reads CASSQDWSRGAEAFF. In DNA form, the CDR3 reads TGCGCCAGCAGCCAAGATTGGAGCAGGGGGGCTGAAGCTTTCTTT.

The V call is TRBV12-3 or TRBV12-4, the J call TRBJ2-2, with unresolved D. This CDR3 is 15 amino acids long. Trimming removed 2 bases from V and 1 base from J, with 8 bases in between. DNA for the CDR3: TGTGCCAGCAGTTTACTATCAGTGAACACCGGGGAGCTGTTTTTT. This encodes CASSLLSVNTGELFF.

At least ten counts were recorded for this clonotype. J is TRBJ2-5 and V is TRBV7-2; D is perhaps TRBD2 (5 bases). The CDR3 is 14 amino acids. Germline lookup yields CDR1 SGHTA and CDR2 FQGNSA. Trimming cost V 1 base and J 5 bases, with 11 bases left between them. CDR3 coding DNA: TGTGCCAGCAGCTTAGTTCTAGCTGGGGAGACCCAGTACTTC. This codes for CASSLVLAGETQYF. Full variable domain (rest looked up from reference TRBV7-2 and TRBJ2-5): GAGVSQSPSNKVTEKGKDVELRCDPISGHTALYWYRQSLGQGLEFLIYFQGNSAPDKSGLPSDRFSAERTGGSVSTLTIQRTQQEDSAVYLCASSLVLAGETQYFGPGTRLLVL.

V gene TRBV4-2 combines with J gene TRBJ1-2; 7 bases match TRBD1. The CDR3 extends over 16 amino acids. Per the germline V gene, CDR1 is LGHNA and CDR2 is YNFKEQ. V shed 4 bases, J shed 1 base, and the junction held 9 bases outside the gene matches. The CDR3 reads CASSPMGGTDNYGYTF. The CDR3, as DNA: TGTGCCAGCAGCCCAATGGGGGGGACAGATAACTATGGCTACACCTTC.

The chain carries TRBV5-1 and TRBJ2-4; 9 bases are a match to TRBD2. Germline V CDR1 and CDR2: SGHRS, YFSETQ. The V gene end was trimmed by 3 bases and the J gene end by 15 bases; junction bases not matched to a gene: 10. This CDR3 spans 13 amino acids. The CDR3 DNA sequence: TGCGCCAGCAGCTCCAGCGGGGGGCCCGTATGGTACTTC. The encoded protein is CASSSSGGPVWYF.

This clonotype was recorded a few times. The V gene is TRBV11-2, the J gene TRBJ2-4; TRBD1 agrees at 10 bases. The closer fit of TRBJ2-7 to the DNA end suggests the J call may be wrong. The CDR3 is 17 amino acids. CDR1 and CDR2 from the germline V gene are SGHAT and FQNNGV. The CDR3 DNA is TGTGCCAGCAGCTTAGGGCGAATGGGACAGGGGTCTAGCGAGCAGTACTTC. Its protein product is CASSLGRMGQGSSEQYF.

The chain recombines TRBV29-1 with TRBJ2-1, with a possible D match to TRBD2 (6 bases). The CDR3 is 16 residues long. Germline V gene sequence: CDR1 SQVTM, CDR2 ANQGSEA. V was clipped by 0 bases and J by 1 base, with 13 bases between them. This CDR3 reads CSVEDLALGSYNEQFF. The DNA of the CDR3 is TGCAGCGTTGAAGATCTAGCGCTAGGGTCCTACAATGAGCAGTTCTTC.

The genes are TRBV7-2 and TRBJ2-1; no firm D call. Judging by the DNA end, TRBJ2-7 fits better; the J call may be wrong. Germline lookup yields CDR1 SGHTA and CDR2 FQGNSA. CDR3 size: 15 residues. CDR3 nucleotide sequence: TGTGCCAGCAGCGTACAGCAGAGCTCCTACAATGAGCAGTACTTC. This codes for CASSVQQSSYNEQYF.

The table lists this clonotype with many counts. As DNA, the CDR3 is TGTGCCAGCAGCTTATTACGGGAGCAGTACTTC. Amino acid sequence: CASSLLREQYF. This rearrangement joins TRBV7-8 to TRBJ2-4, with D possibly matching TRBD2 (6 bases). CDR1 is SGHVS, CDR2 FQNEAQ, per germline. V was shortened by 2 bases and J by 13 bases, with 9 bases between the two germline ends. This CDR3 comprises 11 residues.

The chain links TRBV4-3 to TRBJ2-1; the match to TRBD2 covers 14 bases. The CDR3 totals 16 residues. Trimming at V came to 3 bases and at J to 4 bases, leaving 2 bases not matched to a gene. Per germline, CDR1 LGHNA and CDR2 YSLEER. CDR3 protein: CASSHRTSGGYNEQFF. CDR3 bases: TGCGCCAGCAGCCACCGGACTAGCGGGGGGTACAATGAGCAGTTCTTC.

In its sample, this clonotype was seen once. The genes are TRBV3-1 and TRBJ2-2, with TRBD2 matching 12 bases. Germline V gives CDR1 LGHDT, CDR2 YNNKEL (reference sequence). Trimming at V came to 5 bases and at J to 5 bases, leaving 6 bases not matched to a gene. The CDR3 runs 16 residues. CDR3 amino acids: CASSSRLAGVTGELFF. In DNA form, the CDR3 reads TGTGCCAGCAGCTCACGACTAGCGGGGGTAACCGGGGAGCTGTTTTTT.

In its sample, this clonotype was seen a few times. The chain uses TRBV6-6 and TRBJ1-5; 10 bases map to TRBD1. The CDR3 is 16 amino acids. With 5 bases clipped from V and 4 bases from J, the junction kept 8 bases outside the gene matches. Germline CDR1 is MNHNY and CDR2 is SVGAGI (reference sequence). The CDR3 is CASSLGQGGPNQPQHF. The CDR3 bases are TGTGCCAGCAGTCTAGGACAGGGGGGACCAAATCAGCCCCAGCATTTT.

This chain links TRBV7-2 with TRBJ2-7; D not resolved. Germline V gene data show CDR1 as SGHTA and CDR2 as FQGNSA. The V end was cut by 1 base, the J end by 3 bases, with 13 bases between. This CDR3 spans 15 amino acids. CDR3: CASSLVVGRSYEQYF. CDR3 nucleotides: TGTGCCAGCAGCTTAGTTGTTGGCAGGAGCTACGAGCAGTACTTC.

This rearrangement joins TRBV7-6 to TRBJ2-1; 9 nucleotides match TRBD2. The CDR3 sequence is 16 residues long. Per the germline V gene, CDR1 is SGHVS and CDR2 is FNYEAQ. Trimming removed 1 base from V and 4 bases from J; junction bases left unmatched: 5. CDR3 protein: CASSLVRGGLYNEQFF. As DNA, the CDR3 is TGTGCCAGCAGCTTAGTGCGGGGGGGCCTATACAATGAGCAGTTCTTC.

For this clonotype: Relative to the germline gene, one junction end is altered; a read error may explain this. The rearrangement joins TRBV9 to TRBJ1-1; D call uncertain. Germline CDR1 reads SGDLS; CDR2 reads YYNGEE. CDR3 size: 13 residues. The CDR3 protein is CASSVNPNTEAFF. As DNA, the CDR3 is TGTGCCAGCAGCGTAAACCCCAACACTGAGGCTTTCTTT.

The J gene is TRBJ2-1, the V gene TRBV29-1, with 10 nucleotides matching TRBD1. Germline V gives CDR1 SQVTM, CDR2 ANQGSEA. The CDR3 sequence is 16 residues long. V gave up 7 bases and J gave up 1 base; unmatched junction bases: 10. The CDR3 DNA sequence: TGCAGCGCGGACGGACAGGGGGAGGCTTCCTACAATGAGCAGTTCTTC. This codes for CSADGQGEASYNEQFF.

This clonotype was picked up many times. V is TRBV4-3 and J is TRBJ1-2; weak D call: TRBD1 (6 bases). V was clipped by 1 base and J by 5 bases, with 11 bases between them. This CDR3 contains 14 residues. The V gene's germline CDR1 is LGHNA and CDR2 YSLEER. In nucleotides, the CDR3 is TGCGCCAGCAGCCAAGTAGACACAGGGTATGGCTACACCTTC. Amino acids: CASSQVDTGYGYTF.

This clonotype has more than one count but fewer than ten. The chain combines TRBV2 with TRBJ2-4; D is unclear. The germline V gene encodes CDR1 SNHLY and CDR2 FYNNEI. The CDR3 has 18 residues. Trimming shortened V by 6 bases and J by 0 bases, and 21 bases separated the two germline ends. DNA of the CDR3: TGTGCCAGCAGCCTCGTCCGTTTCGGCCTCCTAGCCAAAAACATTCAGTACTTC. Translating it yields CASSLVRFGLLAKNIQYF. Filled out from reference TRBV2 and TRBJ2-4, the complete variable domain reads EPEVTQTPSHQVTQMGQEVILRCVPISNHLYFYWYRQILGQKVEFLVSFYNNEISEKSEIFDDQFSVERPDGSNFTLKIRSTKLEDSAMYFCASSLVRFGLLAKNIQYFGAGTRLSVL.

The rearrangement links TRBV9 to TRBJ1-5; 9 bases fit TRBD1. With 3 bases clipped from V and 5 bases from J, the junction kept 6 bases outside the gene matches. Germline-derived CDR1 and CDR2 are SGDLS and YYNGEE. The CDR3 spans 15 residues. The CDR3: CASSGTGETYQPQHF. The DNA for the CDR3 is TGTGCCAGCAGCGGGACAGGGGAGACCTATCAGCCCCAGCATTTT.